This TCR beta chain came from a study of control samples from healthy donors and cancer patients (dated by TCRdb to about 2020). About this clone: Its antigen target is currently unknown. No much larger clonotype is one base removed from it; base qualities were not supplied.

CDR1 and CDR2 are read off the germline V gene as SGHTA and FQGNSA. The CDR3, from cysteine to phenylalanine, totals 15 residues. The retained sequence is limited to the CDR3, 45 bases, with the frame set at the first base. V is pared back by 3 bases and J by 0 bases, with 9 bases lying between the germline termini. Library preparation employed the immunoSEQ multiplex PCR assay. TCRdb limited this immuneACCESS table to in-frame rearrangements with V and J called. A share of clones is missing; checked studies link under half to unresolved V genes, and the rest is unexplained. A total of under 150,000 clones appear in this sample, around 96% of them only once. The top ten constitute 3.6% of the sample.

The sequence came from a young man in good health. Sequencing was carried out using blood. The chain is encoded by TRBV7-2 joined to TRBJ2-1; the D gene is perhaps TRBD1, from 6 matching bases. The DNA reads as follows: TGTGCCAGCAGCTTTGGGACAAACTCCTACAATGAGCAGTTCTTC. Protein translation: CASSFGTNSYNEQFF.